Sequencing of this T cell receptor (beta chain) was carried out in a study of T-cell reconstitution after alpha-beta-depleted transplantation in children (dated by TCRdb to 2015 to 2016). Regarding the complete study: T-cell immune reconstitution after TCRalphabeta/CD19-depleted allogeneic hematopoietic cell transplantation in children was quantitatively tracked in the study by means of TCR repertoire profiling.

As encoded in the germline V gene, CDR1 is SGHRS while CDR2 is YFSETQ. Reading from cysteine to phenylalanine, the CDR3 counts 13 amino acids. Solely the CDR3 DNA is kept, with 39 bases framed from the first base. Relative to germline, V is 3 bases shorter and J is 5 bases shorter, with 11 bases between their ends. The label giving this sample's treatment or condition can be read as: allogeneic hematopoietic cell transplantation with graft depleted of TCRalphabeta T cells and CD19 B cells. The transplant recipients were children given TCRalphabeta/CD19-depleted allogeneic hematopoietic cell grafts. Points the paper makes about the study in general: Hyperexpanded clone frequencies declined over subsequent months; after one year, T-cell counts and TCRbeta diversity were mostly attributed to newly produced T cells. The apparently early recovery of alphabetaT-cell counts about two months after transplant reportedly depended on only several hundred rapidly expanded clones that came from non-depleted graft cells. In some patients, high TCRbeta diversity at day 60 was attributed to recipient T cells and intrathymic progenitors that had survived conditioning.

As regards this clonotype: The antigen it recognizes is unknown. Per-nucleotide qualities are absent, and no much larger clonotype sits a single base away.

Library prep was done by PCR. The instrument was an Illumina HiSeq 2500. Molecular barcoding was employed in the preparation of TCR libraries, with unique molecular identifiers being used to normalize TCRbeta repertoire quantification. The public sequencing data were trimmed at Q25 with fastp and processed into clonotypes with MiXCR by TCRdb, which kept only in-frame beta chains. One record per CDR3 amino acid sequence lists the most common genes and DNA. For this sample the table gives about a million distinct CDR3 sequences, of which 25% to 35% were detected only once. Of the sample, about 28% falls within the top ten clones.

This TCR came from a boy in the first two years of life who had a stem cell transplant for SCID, so the T cells may come from the graft donor. Sequenced material: PBMCs, mostly from graft donor cells, taken 360 days after TCRalphabeta/CD19-depleted stem cell transplant. The chain is encoded by TRBV5-1 joined to TRBJ2-5, with the D gene not clear enough to name. The encoded CDR3 is CASSSSLWETQYF. The DNA reads as follows: TGCGCCAGCAGCTCGTCCCTGTGGGAGACCCAGTACTTC. Beyond the CDR3, the reference TRBV5-1 and TRBJ2-5 genes provide the residues; the full variable domain reads: KAGVTQTPRYLIKTRGQQVTLSCSPISGHRSVSWYQQTPGQGLQFLFEYFSETQRNKGNFPGRFSGRQFSNSRSEMNVSTLELGDSALYLCASSSSLWETQYFGPGTRLLVL.